This entry features one T cell receptor (beta chain) sequence. Its specificity is not known. The data were obtained in a study of ipilimumab plus nivolumab after autologous stem cell transplantation. Study details: DLBCL patients had primary refractory or relapsed disease.

Trimming removed 2 bases from V and 5 bases from J, with 19 bases in between. The CDR3 is 16 residues long. Germline loops: CDR1 KGHSH, CDR2 LQKENI. TCRdb's table, derived via immunoSEQ multiplex PCR, lists solely in-frame clones and lacks some. This table holds approximately 84,000 clones, 83% found once. Starting 14 to 28 days after autologous transplant, ipilimumab 1 mg/kg was given. Through week 26, nivolumab 3 mg/kg IV was given weeks 1, 4, 7, 10, then biweekly. Notes on the study in general: The authors say TCR, Treg and microbiome findings warrant further study.

The chain joins TRBV18 to TRBJ2-7, with D unresolved. The clonotype originates from a male donor with diffuse large B-cell lymphoma. This material consisted of PBMCs, taken in a trial of ipilimumab plus nivolumab as post-transplant consolidation. The CDR3 coding sequence is TGTGCCAGCTCACCAAACCGGGCCGCGATGGGCCACGAGCAGTACTTC. It specifies CASSPNRAAMGHEQYF.